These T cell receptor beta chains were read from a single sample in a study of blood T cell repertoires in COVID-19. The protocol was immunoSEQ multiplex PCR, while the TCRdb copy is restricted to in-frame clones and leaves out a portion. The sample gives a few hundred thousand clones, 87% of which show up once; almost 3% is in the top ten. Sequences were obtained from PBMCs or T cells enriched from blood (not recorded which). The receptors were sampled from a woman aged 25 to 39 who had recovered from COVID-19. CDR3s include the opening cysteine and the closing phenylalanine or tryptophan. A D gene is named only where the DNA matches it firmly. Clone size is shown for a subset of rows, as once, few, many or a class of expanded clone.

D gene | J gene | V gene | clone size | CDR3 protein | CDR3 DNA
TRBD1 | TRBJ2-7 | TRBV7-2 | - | CASSVRQGASHEQYF | TGTGCCAGCAGCGTGAGACAGGGGGCCTCCCACGAGCAGTACTTC
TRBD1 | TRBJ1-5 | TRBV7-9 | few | CASSMDRAQPQHF | TGTGCCAGCAGCATGGACAGGGCTCAGCCCCAGCATTTT
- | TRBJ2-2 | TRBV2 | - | CASTPDTGELFF | TGTGCCAGCACCCCAGACACCGGGGAGCTGTTTTTT
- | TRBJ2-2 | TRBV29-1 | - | CSVEDRRDFYSTGELFF | TGCAGCGTTGAAGATAGGCGGGACTTCTATTCCACCGGGGAGCTGTTTTTT
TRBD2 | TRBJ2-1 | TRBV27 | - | CASSVLFGGDYNEQFF | TGTGCCAGCAGTGTCCTTTTCGGGGGGGATTACAATGAGCAGTTCTTC
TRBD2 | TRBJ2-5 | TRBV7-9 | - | CASSPTSGSRETQYF | TGTGCCAGCAGCCCCACTAGCGGGAGCCGGGAGACCCAGTACTTC
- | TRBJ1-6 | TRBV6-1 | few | CASSEGAGRSFSPLHF | TGTGCCAGCAGTGAAGGTGCCGGCAGGTCTTTTTCACCCCTCCACTTT
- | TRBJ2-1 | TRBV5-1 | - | CASTPQGYNEQFF | TGCGCCAGCACCCCACAGGGTTACAATGAGCAGTTCTTC
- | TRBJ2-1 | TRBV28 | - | CASSLSPGLGGAYNEQFF | TGTGCCAGCAGTTTATCCCCCGGGTTGGGCGGGGCCTACAATGAGCAGTTCTTC
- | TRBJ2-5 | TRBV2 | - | CASSGHRRGETQYF | TGTGCCAGCAGTGGCCACCGACGGGGGGAGACCCAGTACTTC
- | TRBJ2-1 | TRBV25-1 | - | CASSDPARGGGHGQFF | TGTGCCAGCAGTGACCCCGCCCGAGGAGGAGGGCATGGGCAGTTCTTC
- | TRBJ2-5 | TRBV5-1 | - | CASSPQLQGETQYF | TGCGCCAGCAGCCCACAATTACAGGGAGAGACCCAGTACTTC
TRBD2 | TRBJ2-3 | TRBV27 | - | CASSFLSGGGTDTQYF | TGTGCCAGCAGTTTCCTTAGCGGGGGGGGCACAGATACGCAGTATTTT
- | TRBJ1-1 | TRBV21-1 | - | CASNVGTVLLDGGTEAFF | TGTGCCAGCAATGTGGGGACAGTGCTATTAGATGGGGGCACTGAAGCTTTCTTT
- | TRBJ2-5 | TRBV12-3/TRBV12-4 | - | CASGEQGSETQYF | TGTGCCAGCGGCGAACAGGGCAGTGAGACCCAGTACTTC
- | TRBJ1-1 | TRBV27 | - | CASSPYTDTEAFF | TGTGCCAGCAGTCCCTATACCGACACTGAAGCTTTCTTT
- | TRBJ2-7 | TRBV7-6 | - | CASSLEQELYEQYF | TGTGCCAGCAGCTTAGAACAGGAACTCTACGAGCAGTACTTC
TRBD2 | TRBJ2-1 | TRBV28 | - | CASSSPSGPSYNEQFF | TGTGCCAGCAGTTCGCCTAGCGGGCCGTCCTACAATGAGCAGTTCTTC
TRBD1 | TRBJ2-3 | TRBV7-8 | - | CASSPNRDRGRGAQYF | TGTGCCAGCAGCCCAAACCGGGACAGGGGGCGCGGTGCGCAGTATTTT
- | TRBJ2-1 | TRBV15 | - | CATSRGLTYNEQFF | TGTGCCACCAGCAGAGGACTTACGTACAATGAGCAGTTCTTC
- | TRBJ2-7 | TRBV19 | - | CASALNWEAYEQYF | TGTGCCAGTGCTCTGAACTGGGAGGCCTACGAGCAGTACTTC
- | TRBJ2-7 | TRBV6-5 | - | CASSYLSDTYEQYF | TGTGCCAGCAGTTACCTTAGCGATACCTACGAGCAGTACTTC
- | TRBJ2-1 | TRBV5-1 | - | CASSYQGSNEQFF | TGCGCCAGCAGCTACCAGGGTAGCAATGAGCAGTTCTTC
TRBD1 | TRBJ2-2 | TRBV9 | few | CASSSRTGSTGELFF | TGTGCCAGCAGCTCCCGGACAGGGAGTACCGGGGAGCTGTTTTTT
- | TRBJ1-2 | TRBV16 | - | CASSETAMNGYTF | TGTGCCAGCAGCGAGACAGCTATGAATGGCTACACCTTC
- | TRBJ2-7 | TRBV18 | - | CASSPSPVYEQYF | TGTGCCAGCTCACCAAGCCCGGTCTACGAGCAGTACTTC
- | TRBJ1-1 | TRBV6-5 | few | CASSYNRLLNTEAFF | TGTGCCAGCAGTTACAATCGACTCCTTAACACTGAAGCTTTCTTT
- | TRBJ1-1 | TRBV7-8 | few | CASSPYKNTEAFF | TGTGCCAGCAGCCCATACAAGAACACTGAAGCTTTCTTT
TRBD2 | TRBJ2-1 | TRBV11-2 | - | CASNTGLASNNEQFF | TGTGCCAGCAACACCGGACTAGCGAGTAACAATGAGCAGTTCTTC
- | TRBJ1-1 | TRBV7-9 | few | CASSLAQSNTEAFF | TGTGCCAGCAGCTTAGCGCAGTCGAACACTGAAGCTTTCTTT
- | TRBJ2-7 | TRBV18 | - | CASSPSQGSYEQYF | TGTGCCAGCTCACCCTCACAGGGCTCCTACGAGCAGTACTTC
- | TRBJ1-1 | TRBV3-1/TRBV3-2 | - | CASSQERLVNTEAFF | TGTGCCAGCAGCCAAGAGAGACTCGTGAACACTGAAGCTTTCTTT
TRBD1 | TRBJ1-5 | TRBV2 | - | CASNRDRFSNQPQHF | TGTGCCAGCAACCGGGACAGATTTAGCAATCAGCCCCAGCATTTT
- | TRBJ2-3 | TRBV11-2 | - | CASSHRQNTDTQYF | TGTGCCAGCAGCCACCGACAGAACACAGATACGCAGTATTTT
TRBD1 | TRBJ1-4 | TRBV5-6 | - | CASSLGQGAEKLFF | TGTGCCAGCAGCTTGGGACAGGGGGCGGAAAAACTGTTTTTT
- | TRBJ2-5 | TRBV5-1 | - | CASSLVGAGQETQYF | TGCGCCAGCAGCTTGGTGGGGGCTGGCCAAGAGACCCAGTACTTC
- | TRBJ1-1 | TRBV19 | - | CASRLDTYTEAFF | TGTGCCAGTAGGCTTGACACTTACACTGAAGCTTTCTTT
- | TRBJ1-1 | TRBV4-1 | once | CASSQDHGGGDIMNTEAFF | TGCGCCAGCAGCCAAGATCATGGAGGGGGGGATATCATGAACACTGAAGCTTTCTTT
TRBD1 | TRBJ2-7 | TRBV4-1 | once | CASSQVEDRGLHEQYF | TGCGCCAGCAGCCAAGTAGAGGACAGGGGTTTGCACGAGCAGTACTTC
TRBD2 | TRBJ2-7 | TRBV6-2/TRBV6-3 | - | CASSPRLAGGPYEQYF | TGTGCCAGCAGTCCCAGACTAGCGGGAGGGCCCTACGAGCAGTACTTC
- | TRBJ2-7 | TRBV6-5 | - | CASTPGASDSYEQYF | TGTGCCAGCACTCCCGGTGCTAGCGACTCGTACGAGCAGTACTTC
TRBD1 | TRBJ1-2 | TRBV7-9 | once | CASSSVMTGMDYGYTF | TGTGCCAGCAGCTCCGTAATGACAGGGATGGACTATGGCTACACCTTC
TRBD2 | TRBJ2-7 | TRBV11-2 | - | CASSLVLAGAYEQYF | TGTGCCAGCAGCTTAGTTCTAGCGGGAGCCTACGAGCAGTACTTC
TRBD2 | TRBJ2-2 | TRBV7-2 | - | CASSLLAGPTGELFF | TGTGCCAGCAGCTTACTAGCGGGGCCCACCGGGGAGCTGTTTTTT
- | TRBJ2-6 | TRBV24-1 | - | CAIGQSGANVLTF | TGTGCCATCGGACAGTCTGGGGCCAACGTCCTGACTTTC
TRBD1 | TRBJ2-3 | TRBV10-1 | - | CASSLLQGDRADTQYF | TGCGCCAGCAGCCTACTCCAGGGGGACCGCGCAGATACGCAGTATTTT
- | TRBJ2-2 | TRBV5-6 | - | CASSFNTNTGELFF | TGTGCCAGCAGCTTTAACACGAACACCGGGGAGCTGTTTTTT
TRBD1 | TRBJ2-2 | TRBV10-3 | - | CAISGTGNTGELFF | TGTGCCATCAGCGGGACAGGGAACACCGGGGAGCTGTTTTTT
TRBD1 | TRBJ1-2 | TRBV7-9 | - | CASSPKDRDGGYTF | TGTGCCAGCAGCCCCAAGGACAGGGACGGCGGCTACACCTTC
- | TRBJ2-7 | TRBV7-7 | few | CASSLEVRRTEYEQYF | TGTGCTAGCAGCTTAGAGGTGCGTAGGACAGAATACGAGCAGTACTTC
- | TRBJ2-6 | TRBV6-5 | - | CASSLRRANVLTF | TGTGCCAGCAGTCTTCGTAGGGCCAACGTCCTGACTTTC
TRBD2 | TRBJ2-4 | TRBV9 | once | CASSPSGGASAKNIQYF | TGTGCCAGCAGCCCTAGCGGGGGGGCCTCCGCCAAAAACATTCAGTACTTC
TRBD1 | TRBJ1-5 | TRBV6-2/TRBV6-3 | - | CASSYWGQGESQPQHF | TGTGCCAGCAGTTACTGGGGACAGGGCGAGAGTCAGCCCCAGCATTTT
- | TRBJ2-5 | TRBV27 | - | CASSFRVRETQYF | TGTGCCAGCAGTTTCAGGGTTCGAGAGACCCAGTACTTC
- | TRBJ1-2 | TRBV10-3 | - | CAISELTGVYGYTF | TGTGCCATCAGTGAGTTGACAGGTGTCTATGGCTACACCTTC